This T cell receptor beta chain was observed in a study of blood T cell repertoires in COVID-19. Study summary: PBMCs, B-cell-depleted T cells, or T cells provided the cDNA or gDNA that made up the material.

Per the study methods: Estimated nucleated cell counts came from reference gene primer amplification. The assay was immunoSEQ multiplex PCR, and TCRdb's table has in-frame clones only and misses some. Clone size and the V and J calls come from that table; the DNA yielded D and trimming. The sample contains about 250,000 clones, 75% to 95% of which appear only once. The age range of participants was about 18 to 100 years, with residence in around 22 US areas. The CDR3 extends over 14 amino acids. Trimming pared 1 base from V and 6 bases from J, leaving 12 bases between. Germline values: CDR1 MGHDK, CDR2 SYGVNS.

The rearrangement links TRBV25-1 to TRBJ1-2, with D perhaps TRBD1 (5 bases). Sequences were obtained from PBMCs or T cells enriched from blood (not recorded which). This TCR was sampled from a young woman who had recovered from COVID-19. CDR3 sequence reads: CASSESFRANGYTF. CDR3 bases: TGTGCCAGCAGTGAATCCTTCAGGGCCAATGGCTACACCTTC.